The clone carrying this T cell receptor beta chain was found many times. Its antigen is currently unknown. The data were taken from a study of early T cells in non-severe SARS-CoV-2 infection. Study in general: Bulk RNA taken from unsorted whole blood was sequenced, leaving chains unpaired. Study-level findings and limits: The study's VDJdb matching favored anti-spike CD8 responses and missed private and CD4 specificities.

MiXCR, applied by TCRdb to the 5' RACE reads, yields one record per CDR3 protein. This table holds 30,000 or so distinct CDR3 sequences, 5% to 7% found once. Deletions cut 2 bases from V and 2 bases from J, with 17 bases between. CDR3 length: 16 amino acids. Germline CDR1 is SGHRS and CDR2 is YFSETQ. The sequenced material came from whole blood. The chain recombines TRBV5-1 with TRBJ2-7; the D gene is possibly TRBD1 (6 bases). This TCR derives from an adult who was a healthcare worker with PCR-confirmed SARS-CoV-2 infection or an uninfected control (not recorded which). The CDR3 reads CASSFAPGHGTYEQYF. The CDR3, as DNA: TGCGCCAGCAGCTTTGCTCCGGGACATGGGACCTACGAGCAGTACTTC.